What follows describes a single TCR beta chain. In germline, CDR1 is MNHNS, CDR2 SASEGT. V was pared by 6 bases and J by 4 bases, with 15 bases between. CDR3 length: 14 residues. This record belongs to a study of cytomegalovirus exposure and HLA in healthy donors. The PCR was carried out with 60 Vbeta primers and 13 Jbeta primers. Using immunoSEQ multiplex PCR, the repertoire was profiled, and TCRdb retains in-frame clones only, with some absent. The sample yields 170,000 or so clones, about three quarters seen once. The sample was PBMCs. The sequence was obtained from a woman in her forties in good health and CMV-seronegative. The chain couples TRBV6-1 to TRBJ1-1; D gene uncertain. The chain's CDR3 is CASSEGRWVTEAFF. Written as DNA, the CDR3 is TGTGCCAGCAGCGAGGGCCGTTGGGTCACTGAAGCTTTCTTT.